This entry is about one T cell receptor beta chain. The data were taken from a study of cytomegalovirus exposure and HLA in healthy donors. Primers included in the PCR were 60 Vbeta and 13 Jbeta primers. Clones were sequenced by immunoSEQ multiplex PCR, and TCRdb holds only the in-frame ones, with some missing. This repertoire shows some 200,000 clones, around 86% found once; its top ten account for around 2.7%. The V gene's germline CDR1 is LNHDA and CDR2 SQIVND (reference sequence). CDR3 length: 14 amino acids. Trimming pared 1 base from V and 2 bases from J, leaving 8 bases between. Sequencing was done on a sample of PBMCs. The rearrangement uses TRBV19 and TRBJ1-1; D is perhaps TRBD1 (5 bases). This sequence was found in a woman in her thirties or forties in good health and CMV-seronegative. This chain's CDR3 is CASSIVWGNTEAFF. The CDR3 DNA follows: TGTGCCAGTAGTATAGTGTGGGGCAACACTGAAGCTTTCTTT.